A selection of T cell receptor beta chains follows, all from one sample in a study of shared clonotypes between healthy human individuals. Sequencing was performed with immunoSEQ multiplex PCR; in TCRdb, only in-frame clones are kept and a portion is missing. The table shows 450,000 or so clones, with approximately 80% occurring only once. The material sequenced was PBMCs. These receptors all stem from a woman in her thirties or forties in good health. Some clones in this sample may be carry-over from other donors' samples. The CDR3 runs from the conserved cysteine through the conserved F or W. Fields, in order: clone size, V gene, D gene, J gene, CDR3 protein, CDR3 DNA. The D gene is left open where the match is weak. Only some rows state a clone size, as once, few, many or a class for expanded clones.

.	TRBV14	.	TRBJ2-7	CASSQGPGPRYEQYF	TGTGCCAGCAGCCAAGGGCCGGGACCCCGATACGAGCAGTACTTC
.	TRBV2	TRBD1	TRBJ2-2	CASTGGVNTGELFF	TGTGCCAGCACAGGGGGCGTAAACACCGGGGAGCTGTTTTTT
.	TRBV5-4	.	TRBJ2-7	CASSGAQTYEQYF	TGTGCCAGCAGCGGAGCCCAGACCTACGAGCAGTACTTC
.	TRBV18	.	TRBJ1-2	CASSPQQGGNYGYTF	TGTGCCAGCTCACCCCAACAGGGAGGCAACTATGGCTACACCTTC
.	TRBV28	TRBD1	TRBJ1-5	CASRIADRGGNQPQHF	TGTGCCAGCAGGATCGCAGACAGGGGTGGCAATCAGCCCCAGCATTTT
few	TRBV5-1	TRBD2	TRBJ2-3	CASSPLAGETDTQYF	TGCGCCAGCAGCCCTCTTGCGGGAGAGACAGATACGCAGTATTTT
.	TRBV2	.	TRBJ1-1	CASTADPYTEAFF	TGTGCCAGCACCGCGGACCCTTACACTGAAGCTTTCTTT
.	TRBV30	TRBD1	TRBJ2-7	CAWNPGQAGYEQYF	TGTGCCTGGAATCCGGGACAGGCAGGCTACGAGCAGTACTTC
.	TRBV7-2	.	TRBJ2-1	CASSLDGGTDNEQFF	TGTGCCAGCAGCTTAGATGGCGGGACGGACAATGAGCAGTTCTTC
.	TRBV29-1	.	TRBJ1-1	CSVRGPGGTEAFF	TGCAGCGTCCGGGGTCCGGGTGGCACTGAAGCTTTCTTT
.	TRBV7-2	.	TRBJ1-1	CASSLRRLNTEAFF	TGTGCCAGCAGCTTACGACGGCTGAACACTGAAGCTTTCTTT
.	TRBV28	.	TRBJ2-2	CASSFQGDGELFF	TGTGCCAGCAGTTTTCAAGGGGACGGGGAGCTGTTTTTT
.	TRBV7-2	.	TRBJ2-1	CASSPQGSYNEQFF	TGTGCCAGCAGCCCCCAGGGTAGCTACAATGAGCAGTTCTTC
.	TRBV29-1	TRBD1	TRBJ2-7	CSVEFGQGPGGEQYF	TGCAGCGTTGAGTTCGGACAGGGTCCGGGTGGCGAGCAGTACTTC
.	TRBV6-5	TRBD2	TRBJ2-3	CASRAGGRSDTQYF	TGTGCCAGCCGAGCGGGAGGACGATCAGATACGCAGTATTTT